Listed here are 22 T cell receptor beta chains from one sample, sequenced in a study of T cells in Graves' hyperthyroidism and ophthalmopathy. It was RNA transcripts that yielded the amplified TCR beta CDR3 regions. First-round RT-PCR with HTBI primers amplified the TCR CDR3 region. TCRdb ran MiXCR on the multiplex PCR reads and lists one entry per CDR3 protein. The sample yields some 300,000 distinct CDR3 sequences, roughly 15% seen once. Specimen: blood. These receptors were obtained from a woman aged 30 to 39 with Graves' hyperthyroidism that later progressed to Graves' ophthalmopathy.

Ten or more counts support this clonotype. The chain employs TRBV27 and TRBJ1-2, with no clear D. Per germline, CDR1 MNHEY and CDR2 SMNVEV (reference sequence). The ends were cut back, 6 bases at V and 0 bases at J, with 14 bases in the middle. The CDR3 runs to 15 residues. The CDR3 nucleotides read TGTGCCAGCAGATTTCGACGGGAAGCTAACTATGGCTACACCTTC. Translating gives CASRFRREANYGYTF.

This chain uses TRBV18 with TRBJ2-3; D remains unclear. The CDR3 consists of 14 residues. Germline V gene data show CDR1 as KGHSH and CDR2 as LQKENI. Trimming removed 8 bases from V and 0 bases from J, with 12 bases in between. The CDR3 DNA reads TGTGCCAGCGGCCAACGGATTAGCACAGATACGCAGTATTTT. Its translation: CASGQRISTDTQYF.

The rearrangement joins TRBV4-1 to TRBJ1-2; D is unresolved. Trimming shortened V by 1 base and J by 6 bases, and 9 bases separated the two germline ends. Germline V gene lookup returns CDR1 MGHRA and CDR2 YSYEKL. The CDR3 is 13 residues long. CDR3 amino acids: CASSQVIQDGYTF. CDR3 nucleotides: TGCGCCAGCAGCCAAGTCATCCAGGATGGCTACACCTTC.

This clonotype showed up many times. The gene calls are TRBV27 and TRBJ2-1; possible D gene TRBD2, 6 bases. This CDR3 is 14 amino acids long. The V end was cut by 1 base, the J end by 5 bases, with 9 bases between. Per germline, CDR1 MNHEY and CDR2 SMNVEV (reference sequence). CDR3 loop: CASSLFGSDNEQFF. The DNA of the CDR3 is TGTGCCAGCAGTTTATTCGGGAGCGACAATGAGCAGTTCTTC.

The table lists this clonotype with many counts. The V call is TRBV7-3, the J call TRBJ1-1, with 7 nucleotides matching TRBD1. The CDR3 is 17 residues long. V dropped 1 base and J dropped 1; count of bases not matched to a gene: 9. Germline V gives CDR1 SGHTA, CDR2 FQGTGA. This CDR3 reads CASSLSGRGVRNTEAFF. The CDR3 bases are TGTGCCAGCAGCTTAAGCGGCAGGGGGGTGAGGAACACTGAAGCTTTCTTT.

The V gene is TRBV12-3 or TRBV12-4, the J gene TRBJ2-1; possibly TRBD2 for D (6 bases). Trimming cost V 3 bases and J 0 bases, with 12 bases left between them. This CDR3 region has 16 residues. The CDR3 here is CASSFGLASSYNEQFF. CDR3 nucleotide sequence: TGTGCCAGCAGTTTCGGTCTAGCGAGCTCCTACAATGAGCAGTTCTTC.

Points on this clonotype: A much larger clone is a single base away; this may be a read error. The chain combines TRBV19 with TRBJ1-2; TRBD1 might be the D (6 bases). V lost 9 bases to trimming and J lost 8 bases, with 16 bases between them. The V gene's germline CDR1 is LNHDA and CDR2 SQIVND (reference sequence). CDR3 length equals 12 residues. The CDR3 sequence is CASTWGARGYTF. The CDR3 coding sequence is TGTGCCAGCACGTGGGGGGCGCGCGGCTACACCTTC. Full variable domain (remainder filled in from reference TRBV19 and TRBJ1-2): DGGITQSPKYLFRKEGQNVTLSCEQNLNHDAMYWYRQDPGQGLRLIYYSQIVNDFQKGDIAEGYSVSREKKESFPLTVTSAQKNPTAFYLCASTWGARGYTFGSGTRLTVV.

This clonotype appeared many times. The chain is built from TRBV9 and TRBJ2-7; D call uncertain. The CDR3 runs 15 residues. Trimming removed 0 bases from V and 2 bases from J, with 12 bases in between. CDR1 and CDR2 from the germline V gene are SGDLS and YYNGEE. The CDR3 region is CASSVDLGYAYEQYF. The CDR3 coding sequence is TGTGCCAGCAGCGTAGATTTGGGCTATGCCTACGAGCAGTACTTC.

This clonotype was recorded a few times. The V gene is TRBV27, the J gene TRBJ2-3; no reliable D call. Trimming removed 5 bases at V and 2 bases at J, with 11 bases between. Germline V gives CDR1 MNHEY, CDR2 SMNVEV (reference sequence). CDR3 size: 14 residues. As DNA, the CDR3 is TGTGCCAGCAGTCCAGTGACACCCACAGATACGCAGTATTTT. This encodes CASSPVTPTDTQYF.

This clonotype has at least ten counts. The chain uses TRBV5-1 and TRBJ1-5; perhaps TRBD1 as D (5 bases). Trimming removed 5 bases at V and 6 bases at J, with 18 bases between. The CDR3 contains 15 residues. Per the germline V gene, CDR1 is SGHRS and CDR2 is YFSETQ. The CDR3 nucleotides are TGCGCCAGCAGTAGAACAGGTGGTTGGGGTCAGCCCCAGCATTTT. Its protein is CASSRTGGWGQPQHF.

This clonotype was counted at least ten times. The chain is built from TRBV5-1 and TRBJ2-7; perhaps TRBD2 as D (6 bases). Germline V gene lookup returns CDR1 SGHRS and CDR2 YFSETQ. CDR3 length equals 13 residues. Trimming took off 2 bases at V and 5 bases at J, with 11 bases between the two ends. The CDR3 here is CASSFGGSDEQYF. CDR3 in DNA: TGCGCCAGCAGCTTCGGGGGTTCCGACGAGCAGTACTTC.

Many counts were recorded for this clonotype. The chain carries TRBV4-3 and TRBJ2-7; D ambiguous. The CDR3 totals 15 residues. V shed 0 bases and J shed 2 bases, with 11 bases lying between them. CDR1 is LGHNA and CDR2 is YSLEER in the germline V gene. CDR3 residues: CASSQDGSATYEQYF. CDR3 nucleotides: TGCGCCAGCAGCCAAGATGGCTCTGCAACCTACGAGCAGTACTTC.

This clonotype was seen many times. V gene TRBV7-8 combines with J gene TRBJ2-3; weak D call: TRBD1 (5 bases). This CDR3 region has 17 residues. V was trimmed by 2 bases and J by 2 bases, leaving 17 bases between them. Germline-derived CDR1 and CDR2 are SGHVS and FQNEAQ. The CDR3: CASSLMLAQAATDTQYF. The CDR3 coding sequence is TGTGCCAGCAGCTTAATGTTGGCACAGGCCGCCACAGATACGCAGTATTTT.

This clonotype was seen many times. The chain has TRBV20-1 and TRBJ1-1; TRBD1 is a possible D gene (5 bases). Germline values: CDR1 DFQATT, CDR2 SNEGSKA (reference sequence). Trimming removed 0 bases at V and 0 bases at J, with 11 bases between. This CDR3 region has 15 residues. In nucleotides, the CDR3 is TGCAGTGCTAGAGATTTGCAGGGCCTGAACACTGAAGCTTTCTTT. Its protein product is CSARDLQGLNTEAFF.

This clonotype was seen at least ten times. The chain employs TRBV6-2 or TRBV6-3 and TRBJ2-7; D might be TRBD2 (5 bases). Germline lookup yields CDR1 MNHEY and CDR2 SVGEGT. The germline V and J ends were trimmed by 8 bases and 2 bases, with 13 bases remaining between them. This CDR3 spans 13 amino acids. The CDR3 spells CASRLAGPYEQYF. As DNA, the CDR3 is TGTGCCAGCCGTCTAGCCGGACCCTACGAGCAGTACTTC.

This clonotype was detected ten times or more. This CDR3 reads CASSPGIPTKPYGYTF. The CDR3 DNA reads TGTGCCAGCAGCCCCGGGATCCCGACCAAACCTTATGGCTACACCTTC. The chain recombines TRBV3-1 with TRBJ1-2; D unresolved. This CDR3 comprises 16 residues. Trimming left V 4 bases short and J 5 bases short, with 20 bases between. Germline lookup yields CDR1 LGHDT and CDR2 YNNKEL (reference sequence).

This clonotype was found many times. V gene TRBV6-1 combines with J gene TRBJ2-2; D might be TRBD1 (5 bases). Germline V CDR1 and CDR2: MNHNS, SASEGT. The CDR3 runs 13 residues. V was trimmed by 8 bases and J by 3 bases, leaving 10 bases between them. For the CDR3, the DNA is TGTGCCAGCCTTGACAGATACACCGGGGAGCTGTTTTTT. This codes for CASLDRYTGELFF.

At least ten counts were recorded for this clonotype. This sequence joins TRBV14 and TRBJ1-2; 7 positions match TRBD1. The CDR3 consists of 14 residues. Germline CDR1 SGHDN, CDR2 FVKESK. With V trimmed by 3 bases and J by 4 bases, 5 bases remained unmatched. The CDR3: CASSHAGQSYGYTF. The CDR3 coding sequence is TGTGCCAGCAGCCACGCGGGACAGAGCTATGGCTACACCTTC.

This clonotype was counted many times. V gene TRBV28 combines with J gene TRBJ2-7; 9 bases are shared with TRBD2. CDR3 length: 15 amino acids. Germline CDR1 MDHEN, CDR2 SYDVKM. Trimming removed 3 bases from V and 4 bases from J; junction bases left unmatched: 7. The DNA of the CDR3 is TGTGCCAGCAGTTTGAGTAGCGGGAGAAGTTACGAGCAGTACTTC. Translated: CASSLSSGRSYEQYF.

This clonotype was detected ten times or more. The chain recombines TRBV7-8 with TRBJ2-7, with TRBD1 matching 9 bases. V shed 6 bases, J shed 5 bases, and the junction held 11 bases outside the gene matches. CDR1 SGHVS and CDR2 FQNEAQ come from the germline V gene. The CDR3 spans 15 residues. CDR3 amino acids: CASSDSTGGVDEQYF. The CDR3 DNA sequence: TGTGCCAGCAGTGATTCGACAGGGGGGGTGGACGAGCAGTACTTC.

A few counts support this clonotype. The rearrangement links TRBV7-2 to TRBJ1-6, with unresolved D. The V gene's germline CDR1 is SGHTA and CDR2 FQGNSA. The CDR3 covers 15 residues. The V end was cut by 3 bases, the J end by 0 bases, with 6 bases between. Here the CDR3 DNA reads TGTGCCAGCAGCTTCCAGGCCTCCTATAATTCACCCCTCCACTTT. Translated: CASSFQASYNSPLHF.

This clonotype appeared many times. The CDR3 loop reads CASRGGGLSYNEQFF. CDR3 sequence (DNA): TGTGCCAGCAGGGGGGGCGGCCTATCCTACAATGAGCAGTTCTTC. V and J are TRBV11-2 and TRBJ2-1; the D call may be TRBD1 or TRBD2 (6 bases each). V shed 6 bases and J shed 1 base, with 13 bases lying between them. Looked up from germline, CDR1 is SGHAT and CDR2 is FQNNGV. The CDR3 totals 15 residues.